The rows below give T cell receptor beta chains drawn from one sample of a study of Graves' ophthalmopathy and Graves' hyperthyroidism. One entry per CDR3 protein results from TCRdb running MiXCR on the multiplex PCR reads. The sample shows over a million distinct CDR3 sequences, about 38% of them seen only once. The sample comprised peripheral blood or thyroid tissue (not recorded which). The source of these receptors is an adult man with Graves' hyperthyroidism. The CDR3 runs from the conserved cysteine through the conserved F or W. The order of the fields is J gene, V gene, clone size, D gene, CDR3 DNA, CDR3 protein. A D gene is named only where the DNA matches it firmly. A row's size may be missing; if present it is once, few, many or a size class.

>TRBJ1-5|TRBV12-3/TRBV12-4|many|TRBD1
TGTGCCAGCAGTTTACTCCTGGGTCAGGGGGATCAGCCCCAGCATTTT
CASSLLLGQGDQPQHF
>TRBJ2-2|TRBV7-2|-|-
TGTGCCAGCAGCTTAGAGACGACTCCTGGAAACACCGGGGAGCTGTTTTTT
CASSLETTPGNTGELFF
>TRBJ2-2|TRBV12-3/TRBV12-4|few|-
TGTGCCAGCACCTCGTACACCGGGGAGCTGTTTTTT
CASTSYTGELFF
>TRBJ2-5|TRBV11-2|-|-
TGTGCCAGCAGCGGGATGAGGACCCAGTACTTC
CASSGMRTQYF
>TRBJ1-5|TRBV18|few|-
TGTGCCAGCTCCCAGGAGGGGAACAATCAGCCCCAGCATTTT
CASSQEGNNQPQHF
>TRBJ2-7|TRBV6-5|-|TRBD2
TGTGCCAGCTCGACGCGGGAGGGCCCCTACGAGCAGTACTTC
CASSTREGPYEQYF
>TRBJ1-2|TRBV6-5|-|-
TGTGCCAGCAGTTATCGGTCAGCCCGGGACGTAGATGGCTACACCTTC
CASSYRSARDVDGYTF
>TRBJ2-5|TRBV2|-|-
TGTGCCAGCCGCTTGGACAGAGGACAGACTGACTTC
CASRLDRGQTDF
>TRBJ2-5|TRBV7-9|many|-
TGTGCCAGCAGCTTCCCCCTCAAACGGGAGACCCAGTACTTC
CASSFPLKRETQYF
>TRBJ1-6|TRBV5-6|many|-
TGTGCCAGCAGCTTGAAGGGGACCTATAATTCACCCCTCCACTTT
CASSLKGTYNSPLHF
>TRBJ2-5|TRBV7-9|many|-
TGTGCCAGCAGCCCGGTGAGACTCGCCCAAGAGACCCAGTACTTC
CASSPVRLAQETQYF
>TRBJ2-5|TRBV7-9|-|-
TGTGCCAGCAGCTTAAGAGGGGCTACAGAGACCCAGTACTTC
CASSLRGATETQYF
>TRBJ2-2|TRBV5-1|many|-
TGCGCCAGCAGCTTCATGGACACCGGGGAGCTGTTTTTT
CASSFMDTGELFF
>TRBJ1-6|TRBV5-5|many|-
TGTGCCAGCAGCAATTGGGGCGCAGGTTTGAGTTCACCCCTCCACTTT
CASSNWGAGLSSPLHF
>TRBJ2-7|TRBV20-1|few|-
TGCAGTGCTAGAGATTCAGCGAGGGGGGGCCCAGCCTACGAGCAGTACTTC
CSARDSARGGPAYEQYF
>TRBJ1-2|TRBV7-9|many|-
TGTGCCAGCAGCGGGGGGGCAGGGGTCGTCTATGGCTACACCTTC
CASSGGAGVVYGYTF
>TRBJ2-7|TRBV5-8|few|-
TGTGCCAGCAGCTTGAAAACCGGCAGTACCTACGAGCAGTACTTC
CASSLKTGSTYEQYF
>TRBJ1-2|TRBV12-3/TRBV12-4|-|TRBD1
TGTGCCAGCAGGCTAGAGGAGGGGGCCCACTCCCAAGGCTACACCTTC
CASRLEEGAHSQGYTF
>TRBJ2-5|TRBV29-1|-|TRBD2
TGCAGCGTTGGGGCTAGCGGAGTCCAAGAGACCCAGTACTTC
CSVGASGVQETQYF
>TRBJ2-7|TRBV12-3/TRBV12-4|many|-
TGTGCCAGCAGCTTTCGACCCTACGAGCAGTACTTC
CASSFRPYEQYF
>TRBJ2-5|TRBV19|many|-
TGTGCCAGTAGTCTCGGGTCAGCAGAGACCCAGTACTTC
CASSLGSAETQYF
>TRBJ1-1|TRBV12-3/TRBV12-4|-|-
TGTGCCAGCAAGGCGAGAATGAACACTGAAGCTTTCTTT
CASKARMNTEAFF
>TRBJ2-5|TRBV11-2|few|TRBD1
TGCGCCAGCAGCCCAGGGGACAGGGCCATGCAAGAGACCCAGTACTTC
CASSPGDRAMQETQYF
>TRBJ1-2|TRBV12-3/TRBV12-4|once|-
TGTGCCAGCAGTTTATCGGGGGTGGCCTATGGCTACACCTTC
CASSLSGVAYGYTF
>TRBJ2-5|TRBV20-1|-|TRBD1
TGCAGTGCTGACAGGGACGTACAAGAGACCCAGTACTTC
CSADRDVQETQYF
>TRBJ1-1|TRBV19|many|TRBD1
TGCGCCAGCAGTGTACGGACAGGCGGTACTGAAGCTTTCTTT
CASSVRTGGTEAFF
>TRBJ2-7|TRBV5-6|-|TRBD2
TGTGCCAGCAGCTTGCCATTTAGCGGGACCTACGAGCAGTACTTC
CASSLPFSGTYEQYF
>TRBJ2-5|TRBV9|few|-
TGTGCCAGCATGAGTTCAGGGAAGCGGGAGACCCAGTACTTC
CASMSSGKRETQYF
>TRBJ2-7|TRBV7-2|-|-
TGTGCCAGCACCCTAATTCCGGGGGAGCAGTACTTC
CASTLIPGEQYF
>TRBJ2-2|TRBV20-1|-|-
TGCAGTGCTAGCGTTAATCGGCGGGCTAACACCGGGGAGCTGTTTTTT
CSASVNRRANTGELFF
>TRBJ1-2|TRBV6-5|-|-
TGTGCCAGCAGTTACGTCCGGGAACTCTATGGCTACACCTTC
CASSYVRELYGYTF
>TRBJ2-5|TRBV10-3|few|TRBD1
TGTGCCATCAGATCCGGGACAGGAGGCCAAGAGACCCAGTACTTC
CAIRSGTGGQETQYF
>TRBJ1-4|TRBV2|-|TRBD1
TGTGCCAGCAGTAAAGGAGCGGGACAGGGTAACGAAAAACTGTTTTTT
CASSKGAGQGNEKLFF
>TRBJ2-7|TRBV4-1|many|TRBD1
TGCGCCAGCAGCCAAGGCGGGACAGGGATATCCTACGAGCAGTACTTC
CASSQGGTGISYEQYF
>TRBJ1-1|TRBV4-1|few|-
TGCGCCAGCAGCCAACTGGGACCTTGGCCTGAAGCTTTCTTT
CASSQLGPWPEAFF
>TRBJ1-1|TRBV10-3|few|-
TGTGCCGCCCAAGGCCAGGGAAAAACTGAAGCTTTCTTT
CAAQGQGKTEAFF
>TRBJ1-3|TRBV7-8|-|TRBD1
TGTGCCAGCAGGTGGAGAGGGGGCGGCCAAGAGACCACATATTTT
CASRWRGGGQETTYF
>TRBJ2-5|TRBV11-2|many|-
TGTGCCAGCAGCCGGGTGGTAGAGACCCAGTACTTC
CASSRVVETQYF
>TRBJ1-2|TRBV25-1|few|-
TGTGCCAGCAGTGTAGCGACAGCGAACTATGGCTACACCTTC
CASSVATANYGYTF
>TRBJ2-5|TRBV4-1|few|-
TGCGCCAGCAGCCAGAAGCTACAAGAGACCCAGTACTTC
CASSQKLQETQYF
>TRBJ2-5|TRBV20-1|-|-
TGCAGTGCTAGCCTGCAAGAGACCCAGTACTTC
CSASLQETQYF
>TRBJ2-7|TRBV7-2|few|-
TGTGCCAGCAGCCCTATCATAAAATCCGGGACACCCGCCTACGAGCAGTACTTC
CASSPIIKSGTPAYEQYF
>TRBJ2-2|TRBV29-1|many|-
TGCAGCGTTGGGGCTATATACACCGGGGAGCTGTTTTTT
CSVGAIYTGELFF
>TRBJ1-3|TRBV7-2|-|-
TGTGCCAGCAGCTTATCCCTAAGGGCTGGAAACACCATATATTTT
CASSLSLRAGNTIYF
>TRBJ2-5|TRBV10-3|-|-
TGTGCCATCAGTGAGTCCCATGCTATCATAGAGACCCAGTACTTC
CAISESHAIIETQYF
>TRBJ1-4|TRBV4-1|-|-
TGCGCCAGCAGCCAAGCAGCAGGGCGGGCTTTACGGACTAATGAAAAACTGTTTTTT
CASSQAAGRALRTNEKLFF
>TRBJ2-5|TRBV6-5|many|TRBD2
TGTGCCAGCAGTCTCGGACTAGCGGGTTGGGAGACCCAGTACTTC
CASSLGLAGWETQYF
>TRBJ1-4|TRBV13|-|-
TGTGCCAGCAGCTTAGGGACAACCGAGTGGGAAAAACTGTTTTTT
CASSLGTTEWEKLFF
>TRBJ2-2|TRBV9|-|TRBD2
TGTGCCAGCTGCGCGGGGGGCACCGGGGAGCTGTTTTTT
CASCAGGTGELFF
>TRBJ2-2|TRBV24-1|many|TRBD2
TGTGCCACCAGTGAGCAAAGCGGGAGACCCGGGGAGCTGTTTTTT
CATSEQSGRPGELFF
>TRBJ1-5|TRBV15|-|-
TGTGCCACCAGCAGCTTCCCGGGTTCCAATCAGCCCCAGCATTTT
CATSSFPGSNQPQHF
>TRBJ2-5|TRBV12-3/TRBV12-4|many|-
TGTGCCAGCAGTTTGCTACACCAAGAGACCCAGTACTTC
CASSLLHQETQYF
>TRBJ2-7|TRBV5-4|-|TRBD1
TGTGCCAGCAGCGCAGGGGACAGAGAGGGTTACGAGCAGTACTTC
CASSAGDREGYEQYF
>TRBJ2-2|TRBV24-1|many|TRBD2
TGTGCCACCAGTGGGATAGCGGGCGGGACCGGGGAGCTGTTTTTT
CATSGIAGGTGELFF
>TRBJ1-2|TRBV24-1|-|-
TGTGCCACCAGTGTCCAGCCTTATGGCTACACCTTC
CATSVQPYGYTF